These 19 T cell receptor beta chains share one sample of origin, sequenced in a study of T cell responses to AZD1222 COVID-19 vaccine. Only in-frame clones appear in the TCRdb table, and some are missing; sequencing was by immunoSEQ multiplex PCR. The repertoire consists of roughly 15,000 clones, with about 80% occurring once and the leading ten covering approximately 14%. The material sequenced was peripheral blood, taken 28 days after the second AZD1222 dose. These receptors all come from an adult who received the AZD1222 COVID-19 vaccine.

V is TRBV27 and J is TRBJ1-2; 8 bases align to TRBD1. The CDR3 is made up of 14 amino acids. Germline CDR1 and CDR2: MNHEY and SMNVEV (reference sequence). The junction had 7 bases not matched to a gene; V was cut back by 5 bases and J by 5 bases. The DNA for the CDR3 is TGTGCCAGCAGTCCTAGGACAGGGAGGTATGGCTACACCTTC. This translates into CASSPRTGRYGYTF.

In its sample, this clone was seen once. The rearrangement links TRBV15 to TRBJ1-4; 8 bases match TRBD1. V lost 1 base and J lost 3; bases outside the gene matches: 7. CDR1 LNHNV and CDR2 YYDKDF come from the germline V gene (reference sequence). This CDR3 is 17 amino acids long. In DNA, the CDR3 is TGTGCCACCAGCAGAGCGCTGGACAGGGCACCTAATGAAAAACTGTTTTTT. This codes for CATSRALDRAPNEKLFF.

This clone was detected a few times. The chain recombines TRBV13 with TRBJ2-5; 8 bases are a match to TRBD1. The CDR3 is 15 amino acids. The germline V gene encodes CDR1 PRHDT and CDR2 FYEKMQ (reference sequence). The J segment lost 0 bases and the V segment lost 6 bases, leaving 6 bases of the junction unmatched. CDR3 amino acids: CASRGTGDYQETQYF. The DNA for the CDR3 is TGTGCCAGCAGGGGGACAGGCGATTACCAAGAGACCCAGTACTTC.

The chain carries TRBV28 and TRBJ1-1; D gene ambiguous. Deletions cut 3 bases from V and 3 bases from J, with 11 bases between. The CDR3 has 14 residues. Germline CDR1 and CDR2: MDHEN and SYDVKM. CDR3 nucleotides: TGTGCCAGCAGTTTTATTCGCGGGGACACTGAAGCTTTCTTT. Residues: CASSFIRGDTEAFF. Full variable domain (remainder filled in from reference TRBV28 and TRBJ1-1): DVKVTQSSRYLVKRTGEKVFLECVQDMDHENMFWYRQDPGLGLRLIYFSYDVKMKEKGDIPEGYSVSREKKERFSLILESASTNQTSMYLCASSFIRGDTEAFFGQGTRLTVV.

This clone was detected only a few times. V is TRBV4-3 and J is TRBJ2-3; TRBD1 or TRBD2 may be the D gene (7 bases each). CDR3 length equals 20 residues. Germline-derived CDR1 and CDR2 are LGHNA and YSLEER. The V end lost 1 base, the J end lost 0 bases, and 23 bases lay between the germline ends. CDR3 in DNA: TGCGCCAGCAGCCAAGGAATCCCCAGGGGGGGCGGATTTAGCACAGATACGCAGTATTTT. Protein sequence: CASSQGIPRGGGFSTDTQYF.

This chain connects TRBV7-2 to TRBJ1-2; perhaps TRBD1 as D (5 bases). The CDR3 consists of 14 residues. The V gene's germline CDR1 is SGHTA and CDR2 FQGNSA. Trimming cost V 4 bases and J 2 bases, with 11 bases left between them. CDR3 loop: CASSSRQSNYGYTF. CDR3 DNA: TGTGCCAGCAGCTCGCGACAGAGCAACTATGGCTACACCTTC. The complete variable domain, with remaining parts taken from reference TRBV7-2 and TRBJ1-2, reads GAGVSQSPSNKVTEKGKDVELRCDPISGHTALYWYRQSLGQGLEFLIYFQGNSAPDKSGLPSDRFSAERTGGSVSTLTIQRTQQEDSAVYLCASSSRQSNYGYTFGSGTRLTVV.

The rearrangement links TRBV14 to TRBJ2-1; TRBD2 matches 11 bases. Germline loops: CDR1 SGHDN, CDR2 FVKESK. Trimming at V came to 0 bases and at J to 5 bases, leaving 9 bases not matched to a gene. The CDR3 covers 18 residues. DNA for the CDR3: TGTGCCAGCAGCCAAGAAGGGCTTCTAGCGGGGGGCAACAATGAGCAGTTCTTC. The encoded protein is CASSQEGLLAGGNNEQFF. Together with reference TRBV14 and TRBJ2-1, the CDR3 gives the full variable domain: EAGVTQFPSHSVIEKGQTVTLRCDPISGHDNLYWYRRVMGKEIKFLLHFVKESKQDESGMPNNRFLAERTGGTYSTLKVQPAELEDSGVYFCASSQEGLLAGGNNEQFFGPGTRLTVL.

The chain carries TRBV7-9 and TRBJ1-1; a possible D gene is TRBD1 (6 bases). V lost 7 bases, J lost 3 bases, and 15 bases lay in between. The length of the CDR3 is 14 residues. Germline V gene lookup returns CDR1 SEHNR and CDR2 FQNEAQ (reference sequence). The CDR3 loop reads CASNTLGGDTEAFF. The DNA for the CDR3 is TGTGCCAGCAACACTCTAGGGGGGGACACTGAAGCTTTCTTT. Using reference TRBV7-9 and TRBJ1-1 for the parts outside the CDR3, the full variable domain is DTGVSQNPRHKITKRGQNVTFRCDPISEHNRLYWYRQTLGQGPEFLTYFQNEAQLEKSRLLSDRFSAERPKGSFSTLEIQRTEQGDSAMYLCASNTLGGDTEAFFGQGTRLTVV.

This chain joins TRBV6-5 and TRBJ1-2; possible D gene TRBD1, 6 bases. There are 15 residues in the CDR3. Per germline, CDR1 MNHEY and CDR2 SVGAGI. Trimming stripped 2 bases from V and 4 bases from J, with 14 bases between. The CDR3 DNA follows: TGTGCCAGCAGTTACCGCACCGACAGGTCCTATGGCTACACCTTC. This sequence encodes CASSYRTDRSYGYTF.

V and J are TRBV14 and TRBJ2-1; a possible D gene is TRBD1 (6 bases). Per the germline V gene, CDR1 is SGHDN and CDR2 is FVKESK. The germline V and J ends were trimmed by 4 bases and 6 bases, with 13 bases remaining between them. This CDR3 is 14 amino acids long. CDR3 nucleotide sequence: TGTGCCAGCAGCCGCCGACAGGAGATCAATGAGCAGTTCTTC. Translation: CASSRRQEINEQFF.

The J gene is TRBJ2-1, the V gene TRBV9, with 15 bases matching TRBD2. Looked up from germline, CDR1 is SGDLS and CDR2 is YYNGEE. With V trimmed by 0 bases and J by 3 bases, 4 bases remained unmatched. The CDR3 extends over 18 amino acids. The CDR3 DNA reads TGTGCCAGCAGCGTAGGGACTAGCGGGGGGGTCCTCTACAATGAGCAGTTCTTC. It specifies CASSVGTSGGVLYNEQFF.

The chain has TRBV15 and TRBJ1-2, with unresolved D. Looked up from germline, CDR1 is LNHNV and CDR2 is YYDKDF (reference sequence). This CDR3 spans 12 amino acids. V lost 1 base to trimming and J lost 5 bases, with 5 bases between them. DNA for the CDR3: TGTGCCACCAGCAGAGGAGAATATGGCTACACCTTC. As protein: CATSRGEYGYTF.

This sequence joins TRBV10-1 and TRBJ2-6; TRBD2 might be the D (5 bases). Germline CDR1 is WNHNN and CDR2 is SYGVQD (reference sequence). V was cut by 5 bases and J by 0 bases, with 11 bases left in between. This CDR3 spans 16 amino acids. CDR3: CASSPGSGSGANVLTF. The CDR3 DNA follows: TGCGCCAGCAGTCCTGGCAGCGGCTCTGGGGCCAACGTCCTGACTTTC.

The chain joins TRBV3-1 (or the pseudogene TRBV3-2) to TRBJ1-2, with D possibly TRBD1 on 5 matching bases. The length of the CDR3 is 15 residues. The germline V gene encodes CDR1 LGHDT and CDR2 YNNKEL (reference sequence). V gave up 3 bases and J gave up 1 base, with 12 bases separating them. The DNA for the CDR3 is TGTGCCAGCAGCCACGGGTCGAGGGGTAACTATGGCTACACCTTC. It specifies CASSHGSRGNYGYTF.

As DNA, the CDR3 is TGTGCCAGTAGTATAGATGAGCGGACCACTGAAGCTTTCTTT. Its protein product is CASSIDERTTEAFF. V and J are TRBV19 and TRBJ1-1; no firm D call. V dropped 0 bases and J dropped 4 bases, with 9 bases sitting between them. This CDR3 comprises 14 residues. CDR1 LNHDA and CDR2 SQIVND come from the germline V gene (reference sequence).

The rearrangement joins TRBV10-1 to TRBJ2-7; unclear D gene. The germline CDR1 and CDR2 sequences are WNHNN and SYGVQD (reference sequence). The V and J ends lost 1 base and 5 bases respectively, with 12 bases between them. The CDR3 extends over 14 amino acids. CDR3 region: CASSECRPVHEQYF. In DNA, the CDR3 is TGCGCCAGCAGTGAGTGCAGGCCAGTCCACGAGCAGTACTTC.

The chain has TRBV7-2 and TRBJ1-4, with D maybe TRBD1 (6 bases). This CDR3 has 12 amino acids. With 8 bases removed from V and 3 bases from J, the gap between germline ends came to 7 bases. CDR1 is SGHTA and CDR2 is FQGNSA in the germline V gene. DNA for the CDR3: TGTGCCAGCCGGACAGCTAATGAAAAACTGTTTTTT. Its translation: CASRTANEKLFF. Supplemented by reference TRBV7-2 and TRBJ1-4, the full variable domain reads GAGVSQSPSNKVTEKGKDVELRCDPISGHTALYWYRQSLGQGLEFLIYFQGNSAPDKSGLPSDRFSAERTGGSVSTLTIQRTQQEDSAVYLCASRTANEKLFFGSGTQLSVL.

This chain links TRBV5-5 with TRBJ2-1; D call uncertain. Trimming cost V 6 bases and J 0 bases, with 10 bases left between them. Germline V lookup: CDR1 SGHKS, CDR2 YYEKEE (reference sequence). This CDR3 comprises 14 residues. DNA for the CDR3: TGTGCCAGCATAAGTCAGAGCTCCTACAATGAGCAGTTCTTC. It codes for CASISQSSYNEQFF.

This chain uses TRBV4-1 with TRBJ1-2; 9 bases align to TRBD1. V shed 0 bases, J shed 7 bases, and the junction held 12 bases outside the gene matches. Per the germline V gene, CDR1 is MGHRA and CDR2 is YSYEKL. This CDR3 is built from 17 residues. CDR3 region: CASSQDPPSGTGTGYTF. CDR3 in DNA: TGCGCCAGCAGCCAAGATCCCCCTTCCGGGACAGGGACTGGCTACACCTTC.